The source of this T cell receptor beta chain is a study of blood T cell repertoires in COVID-19. J gave up 5 bases and V 2 bases, and 9 bases lay outside the gene matches. Germline loops: CDR1 SNHLY, CDR2 FYNNEI. The CDR3 contains 17 residues. Clones were read by immunoSEQ multiplex PCR, and TCRdb kept only the in-frame ones, dropping some. The sample lists roughly 220,000 clones; more than 80% were seen once. This clone was seen once. The J gene is TRBJ2-1, the V gene TRBV2; 10 bases match TRBD1. The sequencing input was PBMCs or T cells enriched from blood (not recorded which). The sequence was collected from a woman in her 40s with acute COVID-19. CDR3 coding DNA: TGTGCCAGCAGTGAATATGGGACAGGGGTCTCACACAATGAGCAGTTCTTC. Translated: CASSEYGTGVSHNEQFF.